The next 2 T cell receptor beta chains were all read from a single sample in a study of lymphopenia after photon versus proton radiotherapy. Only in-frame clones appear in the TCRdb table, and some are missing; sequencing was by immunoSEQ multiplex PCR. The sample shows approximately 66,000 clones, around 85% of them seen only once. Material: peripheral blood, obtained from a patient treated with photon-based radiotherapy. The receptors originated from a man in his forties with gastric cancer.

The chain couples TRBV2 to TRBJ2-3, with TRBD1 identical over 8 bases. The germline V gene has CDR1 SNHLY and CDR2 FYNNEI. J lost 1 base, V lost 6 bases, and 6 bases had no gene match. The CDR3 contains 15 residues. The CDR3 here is CASRAGGRGTDTQYF. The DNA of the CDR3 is TGTGCCAGCAGGGCAGGGGGCCGGGGCACAGATACGCAGTATTTT.

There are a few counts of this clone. In nucleotides, the CDR3 is TGTGCCAGCAGCCTCGGACAGGACGAGCAGTACTTC. As protein: CASSLGQDEQYF. This sequence joins TRBV7-9 and TRBJ2-7; 7 bases map to TRBD1. The CDR3 consists of 12 residues. V gave up 5 bases and J gave up 5 bases; unmatched junction bases: 3. From germline, CDR1 is SEHNR and CDR2 FQNEAQ (reference sequence).